This T cell receptor beta chain was sequenced in a study of cytomegalovirus exposure and HLA in healthy donors. Only in-frame clones appear in the TCRdb table, and some are missing; sequencing was by immunoSEQ multiplex PCR. The table has about 160,000 clones, approximately 84% seen once. This TCR derives from a man aged 30 to 45 in good health and CMV-seropositive. The sample consisted of PBMCs.

DNA for the CDR3: TGTGCCAGCAGCGTAGATAGCGGGAGGACCCGCCGACTCACAGATACGCAGTATTTT. Translated: CASSVDSGRTRRLTDTQYF. The chain recombines TRBV9 with TRBJ2-3, with 10 positions matching TRBD2. This CDR3 region has 19 residues. The germline gives CDR1 SGDLS, CDR2 YYNGEE. Trimming cost V 0 bases and J 2 bases; bases outside gene matches: 12.